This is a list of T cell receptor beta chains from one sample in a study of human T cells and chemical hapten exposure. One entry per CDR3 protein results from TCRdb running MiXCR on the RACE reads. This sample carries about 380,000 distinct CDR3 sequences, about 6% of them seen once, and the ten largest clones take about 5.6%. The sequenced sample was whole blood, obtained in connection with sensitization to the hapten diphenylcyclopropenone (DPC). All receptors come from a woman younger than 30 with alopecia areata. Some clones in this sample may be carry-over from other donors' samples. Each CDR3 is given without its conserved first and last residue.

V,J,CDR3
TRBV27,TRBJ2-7,ASSLVDGYYEQY
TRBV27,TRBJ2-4,ASSDRGQNIQY
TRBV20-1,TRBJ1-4,SAIHATNEKLF
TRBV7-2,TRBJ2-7,ASSREEYEQY
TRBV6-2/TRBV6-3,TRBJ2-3,ASRLLSTDTQY
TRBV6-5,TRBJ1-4,ASSPFTTNEKLF
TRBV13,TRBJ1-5,ASSLSLNNQPQH
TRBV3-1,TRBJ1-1,ASSQDLGNEAF
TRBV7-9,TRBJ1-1,ASSSDRGSSTEAF
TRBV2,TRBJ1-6,ASSVERSYNSPLH
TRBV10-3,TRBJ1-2,ATQQGGDGYT
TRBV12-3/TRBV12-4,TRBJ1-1,ASSFDSGRGAF
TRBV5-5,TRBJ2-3,ASSLEGFSTDTQY
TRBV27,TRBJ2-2,ASSSKGPGQGAIGELF
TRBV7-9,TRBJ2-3,ASSMVFAGSTDTQY